Listed here are 25 T cell receptor beta chains from one sample, sequenced in a study of blood T cell repertoires in COVID-19. Using immunoSEQ multiplex PCR, the repertoire was profiled, and TCRdb retains in-frame clones only, with some absent. The table lists approximately 100,000 clones, 75% to 85% of them singletons. Sequencing input: peripheral blood. These receptors were collected from a man between 60 and 75 years old with acute or convalescent COVID-19.

This clone was seen once. The V and J genes are TRBV7-2 and TRBJ1-1; unclear D gene. The CDR3 extends over 14 amino acids. V lost 5 bases and J lost 6, with 16 bases in between. The germline V gene encodes CDR1 SGHTA and CDR2 FQGNSA. The CDR3 region has the DNA TGTGCCAGCAGCCAATTATCAACGGTCGCTGAAGCTTTCTTT. The encoded protein is CASSQLSTVAEAFF.

The J gene is TRBJ2-2, the V gene TRBV7-7; 9 nucleotides match TRBD1. V shed 5 bases, J shed 8 bases, and the junction held 6 bases outside the gene matches. This CDR3 region has 14 residues. Germline CDR1 SSHAT, CDR2 FNYEAQ (reference sequence). CDR3 in DNA: TGTGCCAGCAGCCCGGGACAGGGAACGGGGGAGCTGTTTTTT. Its translation is CASSPGQGTGELFF.

V and J are TRBV5-1 and TRBJ1-2; the D gene is possibly TRBD1 (5 bases). V dropped 4 bases and J dropped 2 bases, with 21 bases sitting between them. Germline V gene sequence: CDR1 SGHRS, CDR2 YFSETQ. CDR3 length: 17 residues. This CDR3 reads CASSQLPRDPGNYGYTF. In DNA, the CDR3 is TGCGCCAGCAGCCAACTGCCGCGGGACCCGGGCAACTATGGCTACACCTTC.

The table lists this clone with a count of one. This chain connects TRBV2 to TRBJ2-1; 7 bases line up with TRBD1. This CDR3 is 15 amino acids long. Trimming took 11 bases from V and 3 from J; bases not matched to a gene: 13. The V gene's germline CDR1 is SNHLY and CDR2 FYNNEI. In nucleotides, the CDR3 is TGTGCCGGGAAGGGGGCCAGACCCGGCTACAATGAGCAGTTCTTC. This sequence encodes CAGKGARPGYNEQFF.

This clone is a singleton in its sample. J is TRBJ1-6 and V is TRBV7-2, with D maybe TRBD1 (5 bases). The CDR3 totals 16 residues. Germline CDR1 is SGHTA and CDR2 is FQGNSA. V gave up 0 bases and J gave up 15 bases, with 21 bases separating them. The CDR3 spells CASSLAKGIGSINLHF. CDR3 coding DNA: TGTGCCAGCAGCTTAGCGAAGGGGATTGGTTCGATTAACCTCCACTTT.

The gene calls are TRBV5-4 and TRBJ2-6, with TRBD1 matching over 7 bases. Looked up from germline, CDR1 is SGHNT and CDR2 is YYREEE (reference sequence). This CDR3 spans 17 amino acids. Unmatched junction bases numbered 6, after V lost 3 bases and J lost 0 bases. The CDR3 region has the DNA TGTGCCAGCAGCTCCGGGACAGCTATCTCTGGGGCCAACGTCCTGACTTTC. Amino acids: CASSSGTAISGANVLTF.

The chain employs TRBV5-4 and TRBJ2-7; TRBD1 agrees at 9 bases. Germline values: CDR1 SGHNT, CDR2 YYREEE (reference sequence). The CDR3 loop spans 15 amino acids. The ends lost 2 bases at V and 1 base at J; junction bases unmatched: 4. The CDR3 protein is CASSFRDRVSYEQYF. Written as DNA, the CDR3 is TGTGCCAGCAGCTTCCGGGACAGGGTGTCCTACGAGCAGTACTTC.

The V call is TRBV29-1, the J call TRBJ2-3; 9 nucleotides line up with TRBD2. The CDR3 is 13 amino acids. With V trimmed by 5 bases and J by 3 bases, 3 bases remained unmatched. Germline-derived CDR1 and CDR2 are SQVTM and ANQGSEA. CDR3 coding DNA: TGCAGCGTTCCTAGCGGGGAGACAGATACGCAGTATTTT. It encodes CSVPSGETDTQYF.

The chain recombines TRBV5-1 with TRBJ1-5; D possibly corresponds to TRBD1 (6 bases). Germline V CDR1 and CDR2: SGHRS, YFSETQ. The CDR3 runs 14 residues. The ends were cut back, 0 bases at V and 5 bases at J, with 9 bases in the middle. The DNA for the CDR3 is TGCGCCAGCAGCTTGGAGGCAGGGGATCAGCCCCAGCATTTT. Protein sequence: CASSLEAGDQPQHF.

The chain has TRBV6-2 or TRBV6-3 and TRBJ2-2; TRBD1 aligns across 8 bases. This CDR3 region has 15 residues. Germline lookup yields CDR1 MNHEY and CDR2 SVGEGT. Trimming at V came to 2 bases and at J to 7 bases, leaving 6 bases not matched to a gene. The CDR3 loop is CASSYTQGVGGELFF. CDR3 coding DNA: TGTGCCAGCAGTTACACACAGGGGGTCGGCGGGGAGCTGTTTTTT.

The chain carries TRBV18 and TRBJ2-3; a possible D gene is TRBD1 (5 bases). V was trimmed by 6 bases and J by 2 bases, leaving 12 bases between them. This CDR3 is built from 14 residues. Germline CDR1 KGHSH, CDR2 LQKENI. The DNA of the CDR3 is TGTGCCAGCTCGACCCAGGGAACCACAGATACGCAGTATTTT. Its protein is CASSTQGTTDTQYF.

This chain joins TRBV7-2 and TRBJ2-2; no reliable D call. Trimming removed 7 bases from V and 4 bases from J, with 4 bases in between. The CDR3 has 11 residues. Germline CDR1 is SGHTA and CDR2 is FQGNSA. CDR3 DNA: TGTGCCAGCACCATCACCGGGGAGCTGTTTTTT. As protein: CASTITGELFF.

As DNA, the CDR3 is TGCGCCAGCAGCCAAGGGGACAAAGGAGGAAACACCATATATTTT. Translated: CASSQGDKGGNTIYF. V gene TRBV4-1 combines with J gene TRBJ1-3, with a weak D call TRBD1 (6 bases). In germline, CDR1 is MGHRA, CDR2 YSYEKL. This CDR3 has 15 residues. Trimming removed 1 base from V and 4 bases from J, with 11 bases in between.

The chain is built from TRBV7-2 and TRBJ2-7; possible D gene TRBD2, 6 bases. The CDR3 extends over 15 amino acids. Trimming stripped 4 bases from V and 3 bases from J, with 16 bases between. Germline loops: CDR1 SGHTA, CDR2 FQGNSA. CDR3 loop: CASSSGSVGGYEQYF. CDR3 DNA sequence: TGTGCCAGCAGCTCCGGTTCGGTGGGGGGCTACGAGCAGTACTTC.

This sequence joins TRBV29-1 and TRBJ1-1; no clear D. The CDR3 sequence is 11 residues long. Trimming pared 4 bases from V and 8 bases from J, leaving 11 bases between. Per germline, CDR1 SQVTM and CDR2 ANQGSEA. CDR3 DNA: TGCAGCGTTGGGGAGGGAGGAGAAGCTTTCTTT. Translating gives CSVGEGGEAFF. The full variable domain, in which reference TRBV29-1 and TRBJ1-1 provide the parts outside the CDR3, is SAVISQKPSRDICQRGTSLTIQCQVDSQVTMMFWYRQQPGQSLTLIATANQGSEATYESGFVIDKFPISRPNLTFSTLTVSNMSPEDSSIYLCSVGEGGEAFFGQGTRLTVV.

The chain carries TRBV18 and TRBJ2-1; 11 bases fit TRBD2. The V gene end was trimmed by 6 bases and the J gene end by 0 bases; junction bases not matched to a gene: 7. The germline V gene has CDR1 KGHSH and CDR2 LQKENI. This CDR3 contains 17 residues. This chain's CDR3 is CASSEGLAVTSYNEQFF. The CDR3 DNA reads TGTGCCAGCTCCGAGGGACTAGCGGTCACCTCCTACAATGAGCAGTTCTTC.

The chain combines TRBV7-9 with TRBJ1-6, with a possible D match to TRBD1 (5 bases). Trimming stripped 5 bases from V and 11 bases from J, with 16 bases between. Germline V CDR1 and CDR2: SEHNR, FQNEAQ (reference sequence). The CDR3 runs 14 residues. The CDR3 DNA reads as TGTGCCAGCAGCCGAGACAGCCGAGCTACACCCCTCCACTTT. Amino acid sequence: CASSRDSRATPLHF. The full variable domain, its missing parts supplied by reference TRBV7-9 and TRBJ1-6, is DTGVSQNPRHKITKRGQNVTFRCDPISEHNRLYWYRQTLGQGPEFLTYFQNEAQLEKSRLLSDRFSAERPKGSFSTLEIQRTEQGDSAMYLCASSRDSRATPLHFGNGTRLTVT.

The J gene is TRBJ1-5, the V gene TRBV7-9; 7 nucleotides line up with TRBD1. The CDR3 is 13 residues long. V shed 3 bases and J 6 bases; nucleotides not matched to a gene: 2. Looked up from germline, CDR1 is SEHNR and CDR2 is FQNEAQ (reference sequence). The chain's CDR3 is CASSFQGGQPQHF. CDR3 DNA: TGTGCCAGCAGCTTTCAGGGGGGTCAGCCCCAGCATTTT.

V and J are TRBV2 and TRBJ2-6; TRBD1 might be the D (5 bases). Germline V gives CDR1 SNHLY, CDR2 FYNNEI. This CDR3 comprises 18 residues. V lost 2 bases and J lost 0, with 14 bases in between. CDR3 bases: TGTGCCAGCAGTGAAACCCAGGGCCTATACTCTGGGGCCAACGTCCTGACTTTC. This gives the protein CASSETQGLYSGANVLTF.

The chain combines TRBV5-1 with TRBJ1-6; D remains ambiguous. Germline V gives CDR1 SGHRS, CDR2 YFSETQ. Trimming removed 0 bases at V and 9 bases at J, with 13 bases between. CDR3 length: 15 amino acids. The CDR3 reads CASSLAGGRSSPLHF. CDR3 coding DNA: TGCGCCAGCAGCTTGGCCGGAGGAAGGAGTTCACCCCTCCACTTT.

V is TRBV28 and J is TRBJ1-5; D not resolved. The germline gives CDR1 MDHEN, CDR2 SYDVKM. The ends were cut back, 6 bases at V and 2 bases at J, with 17 bases in the middle. There are 16 residues in the CDR3. CDR3 loop: CASRRPPGSGNQPQHF. The CDR3 DNA is TGTGCCAGCAGACGCCCCCCGGGATCCGGCAATCAGCCCCAGCATTTT.

CDR3 region: CASSQSMMRAGNNEQFF. Here the CDR3 DNA reads TGTGCCAGCAGCCAATCGATGATGAGGGCGGGGAACAATGAGCAGTTCTTC. The chain is built from TRBV4-2 and TRBJ2-1; D perhaps matches TRBD2 (6 bases). The germline V and J ends were trimmed by 2 bases and 5 bases, with 19 bases remaining between them. CDR3 length: 17 residues. Germline V gene data show CDR1 as LGHNA and CDR2 as YNFKEQ.

The rearrangement links TRBV2 to TRBJ2-6; TRBD1 might be the D (6 bases). Germline V gene lookup returns CDR1 SNHLY and CDR2 FYNNEI. Trimming stripped 8 bases from V and 1 base from J, with 12 bases between. The CDR3 is 15 amino acids. In nucleotides, the CDR3 is TGTGCCAGCGGCACAGGGATATCTGGGGCCAACGTCCTGACTTTC. It codes for CASGTGISGANVLTF.

The rearrangement joins TRBV5-4 to TRBJ2-1; 13 bases are a match to TRBD2. This CDR3 spans 16 amino acids. The junction had 9 bases not matched to a gene; V was cut back by 6 bases and J by 6 bases. The germline V gene encodes CDR1 SGHNT and CDR2 YYREEE (reference sequence). CDR3 sequence: CASIPPGTSGANEQFF. For the CDR3, the DNA is TGTGCCAGCATCCCACCCGGGACTAGCGGGGCCAATGAGCAGTTCTTC.

This rearrangement joins TRBV28 to TRBJ1-1, with 9 positions matching TRBD1. The trim removed 3 bases at V and 2 bases at J, leaving 4 bases unmatched. CDR3 length equals 15 residues. Germline CDR1 and CDR2: MDHEN and SYDVKM. The CDR3 reads CASSFWTGENTEAFF. CDR3 sequence (DNA): TGTGCCAGCAGTTTTTGGACAGGGGAAAACACTGAAGCTTTCTTT.